These T cell receptor beta chains were read from a single sample in a study of T cell responses to AZD1222 COVID-19 vaccine. Profiling relied on immunoSEQ multiplex PCR, and the TCRdb table lists in-frame clones only, not all of them. The sample contains over 65,000 clones, about 90% of which appear only once. Here the sequenced sample was peripheral blood, taken on day 0 of AZD1222 vaccination. The receptors come from an adult in good health. Each CDR3 is given with its conserved first and last residue. The D gene is left open where the match is weak. Expanded clones get a size class; other rows say once, few or many, or leave the size out.

>TRBJ1-1|TRBV5-6|NA|TRBD1
CASSDGTGEAFF
TGTGCCAGCAGCGACGGGACAGGTGAAGCTTTCTTT
>TRBJ2-3|TRBV6-5|NA|TRBD2
CASRHPGLATDTQYF
TGTGCCAGCAGGCATCCGGGACTAGCAACAGATACGCAGTATTTT
>TRBJ1-1|TRBV14|NA|TRBD1
CASSQRGNRGWDTEAFF
TGTGCCAGCAGCCAACGGGGGAACAGGGGTTGGGACACTGAAGCTTTCTTT
>TRBJ1-6|TRBV4-3|NA|NA
CASSQGNSPLHF
TGCGCCAGCAGCCAAGGAAATTCACCCCTCCACTTT
>TRBJ1-6|TRBV6-5|NA|NA
CASSYQVNSPLHF
TGTGCCAGCAGTTATCAGGTTAATTCACCCCTCCACTTT
>TRBJ1-2|TRBV7-2|NA|NA
CASSLAPGTNYGYTF
TGTGCCAGCAGCTTAGCGCCAGGGACTAACTATGGCTACACCTTC
>TRBJ1-2|TRBV25-1|NA|NA
CASSGRAQGEDGYTF
TGTGCCAGCAGTGGACGGGCCCAGGGAGAGGATGGCTACACCTTC
>TRBJ2-5|TRBV13|NA|TRBD2
CASSFGSGVRETQYF
TGTGCCAGCAGCTTCGGTAGCGGGGTCCGGGAGACCCAGTACTTC
>TRBJ2-1|TRBV10-3|few|TRBD1
CAISDTGGSYNEQFF
TGTGCCATCAGTGATACAGGGGGCTCCTACAATGAGCAGTTCTTC
>TRBJ1-1|TRBV27|NA|NA
CASSPGFGMNTEAFF
TGTGCCAGCAGTCCTGGATTCGGGATGAACACTGAAGCTTTCTTT
>TRBJ1-1|TRBV30|NA|NA
CAWSFGGNMNTEAFF
TGTGCCTGGAGTTTCGGCGGAAACATGAACACTGAAGCTTTCTTT
>TRBJ1-3|TRBV6-5|NA|NA
CASTRAFGAGNTIYF
TGTGCCAGCACCCGGGCCTTCGGGGCTGGAAACACCATATATTTT
>TRBJ1-1|TRBV12-3/TRBV12-4|NA|NA
CASSLLNTEAFF
TGTGCCAGCAGTTTGCTGAACACTGAAGCTTTCTTT
>TRBJ2-7|TRBV6-5|NA|NA
CASREYEQYF
TGTGCCAGCCGGGAATACGAGCAGTACTTC
>TRBJ2-1|TRBV7-9|once|NA
CASSSLDYNEQFF
TGTGCCAGCAGCTCCCTCGACTACAATGAGCAGTTCTTC
>TRBJ1-5|TRBV29-1|NA|TRBD1
CSVRTGSNQPQHF
TGCAGCGTACGGACAGGGAGTAATCAGCCCCAGCATTTT
>TRBJ2-3|TRBV6-1|NA|NA
CASSEAAGRLNPDTQYF
TGTGCCAGCAGTGAAGCCGCCGGGCGGTTGAACCCAGATACGCAGTATTTT
>TRBJ1-1|TRBV4-3|NA|NA
CASSQALARTLENTEAFF
TGCGCCAGCAGCCAAGCGCTCGCCAGGACACTTGAGAACACTGAAGCTTTCTTT
>TRBJ2-5|TRBV27|NA|NA
CASSLSPGVETQYF
TGTGCCAGCAGTTTATCCCCTGGGGTGGAGACCCAGTACTTC
>TRBJ2-7|TRBV5-1|NA|TRBD1
CASSSGQGYEQYF
TGCGCCAGCAGCTCCGGACAGGGCTACGAGCAGTACTTC
>TRBJ2-3|TRBV6-5|NA|NA
CASSSQFTDTQYF
TGTGCCAGCAGTTCCCAGTTCACAGATACGCAGTATTTT
>TRBJ1-5|TRBV7-9|NA|NA
CASSLVTGKYSNQPQHF
TGTGCCAGCAGCTTAGTGACAGGAAAATATAGCAATCAGCCCCAGCATTTT
>TRBJ1-1|TRBV6-5|NA|NA
CASSYSGVRNTEAFF
TGTGCCAGCAGTTACTCCGGGGTCCGAAACACTGAAGCTTTCTTT
>TRBJ1-2|TRBV20-1|few|NA
CSAGYGYTF
TGCAGTGCTGGCTATGGCTACACCTTC
>TRBJ2-3|TRBV6-4|few|TRBD1
CASSDVSGTGTDTQYF
TGTGCCAGCAGTGACGTGTCCGGGACAGGGACAGATACGCAGTATTTT
>TRBJ1-4|TRBV12-1|NA|NA
CASSSTQHF
TGTGCCAGCAGCTCTACCCAACATTTT
>TRBJ1-5|TRBV18|NA|NA
CASSRQGDQPQHF
TGTGCCAGCTCACGTCAGGGAGATCAGCCCCAGCATTTT
>TRBJ2-7|TRBV27|NA|NA
CASRPQGTDRGSYEQYF
TGTGCCAGCAGGCCGCAGGGGACCGACCGAGGATCCTACGAGCAGTACTTC
>TRBJ1-6|TRBV5-6|NA|NA
CASSLLKSSYNSPLHF
TGTGCCAGCAGCTTGCTGAAAAGCTCCTATAATTCACCCCTCCACTTT
>TRBJ1-5|TRBV5-4|NA|NA
CASSFFGKESASF
TGTGCCAGCAGCTTTTTCGGGAAAGAATCGGCGTCTTTT
>TRBJ2-3|TRBV6-5|NA|TRBD2
CASSRGGGTDTQYF
TGTGCCAGCAGTCGGGGGGGTGGCACAGATACGCAGTATTTT
>TRBJ1-5|TRBV5-1|NA|TRBD1
CASSLAGGEYNQPQHF
TGCGCCAGCAGCTTGGCAGGGGGCGAGTATAATCAGCCCCAGCATTTT
>TRBJ1-1|TRBV10-3|NA|NA
CAIRDNTEAFF
TGTGCCATCAGGGACAACACTGAAGCTTTCTTT
>TRBJ2-7|TRBV11-3|NA|NA
CASSRGRAYEQYF
TGTGCCAGCAGCCGGGGCCGAGCCTACGAGCAGTACTTC
>TRBJ2-1|TRBV7-3|NA|NA
CASSSGLVPNEQFF
TGTGCCAGCAGCTCGGGACTGGTACCCAATGAGCAGTTCTTC
>TRBJ1-3|TRBV3-1/TRBV3-2|NA|NA
CASSQQVRGNTIYF
TGTGCCAGCAGCCAGCAGGTTCGAGGAAACACCATATATTTT
>TRBJ2-5|TRBV12-3/TRBV12-4|NA|NA
CASSFDRETQYF
TGTGCCAGCAGTTTCGACAGAGAGACCCAGTACTTC
>TRBJ2-3|TRBV4-1|NA|NA
CASSQLGGAPDTQYF
TGCGCCAGCAGCCAACTTGGGGGGGCACCAGATACGCAGTATTTT
>TRBJ1-1|TRBV29-1|NA|NA
CSVGSLDAFF
TGCAGCGTTGGTTCCCTTGACGCTTTCTTT
>TRBJ2-2|TRBV7-3|NA|NA
CASSLLLSGELFF
TGTGCCAGCAGCTTACTCCTTTCCGGGGAGCTGTTTTTT
>TRBJ1-6|TRBV28|NA|NA
CASSLTGRMKNSPLHF
TGTGCCAGCAGTTTAACGGGCCGGATGAAAAATTCACCCCTCCACTTT